Listed below are T cell receptor beta chains from one sample, sequenced in a study of response to subunit inactivated influenza vaccine. TCRdb ran MiXCR on the RT-PCR reads and lists one entry per CDR3 protein. Here the sample spans about 610,000 distinct CDR3 sequences, 12% to 15% being singletons. The source material was PBMCs from blood, sampled roughly 12 days after vaccination. Receptors originate from a man over 45 who received an inactivated influenza vaccine. The CDR3 runs from the conserved cysteine through the conserved F or W. D genes are given only for firm matches. Size is stated for part of the rows, as once, few or many counts, or as a class when the clone is expanded.

V gene,clone size,D gene,J gene,CDR3 DNA,CDR3 protein
TRBV29-1,NA,NA,TRBJ1-1,TGCAGCGTTGGGGCAGGGAGGGGGACTGAAGCTTTCTTT,CSVGAGRGTEAFF
TRBV11-2,few,TRBD2,TRBJ2-3,TGTGCCAGCAGCCGGAGACTAGCGGGGGGACCGTCGAGCACAGATACGCAGTATTTT,CASSRRLAGGPSSTDTQYF
TRBV12-3/TRBV12-4,few,NA,TRBJ2-3,TGTGCCAGCAGTTTAGATGGTCAGGGCACAGATACGCAGTATTTT,CASSLDGQGTDTQYF
TRBV12-3/TRBV12-4,NA,NA,TRBJ1-4,TGTGCCAGCAGTTTCCGGGGGGAACTGTTTTTT,CASSFRGELFF
TRBV9,few,NA,TRBJ2-1,TGTGCCAGCAGCGGTAGACAGGTCAGCTCCTACAATGAGCAGTTCTTC,CASSGRQVSSYNEQFF
TRBV7-2,few,NA,TRBJ1-3,TGTGCCAGCAGCTTAGGGGGTGGCGAAAACACCATATATTTT,CASSLGGGENTIYF
TRBV7-8,NA,TRBD1,TRBJ2-5,TGTGCCAGCAGCTTCCCCGGGACAGGGGGCCGGGAGACCCAGTACTTC,CASSFPGTGGRETQYF
TRBV23-1,many,NA,TRBJ2-2,TGCGCCAGCAGAACCGGGGAGCTGTTTTTT,CASRTGELFF
TRBV29-1,few,NA,TRBJ1-1,TGCAGCGGCCATTCGAACACTGAAGCTTTCTTT,CSGHSNTEAFF
TRBV3-1,NA,TRBD2,TRBJ2-7,TGTGCCAGCAGCCCTAGGCTAGCGGGAGGGCCTCTCGAGCAGTACTTC,CASSPRLAGGPLEQYF
TRBV7-9,NA,TRBD2,TRBJ2-3,TGTGCCAGCAGCTTGTTGCTAGCGGGGTACACAGATACGCAGTATTTT,CASSLLLAGYTDTQYF
TRBV5-1,many,TRBD1,TRBJ2-7,TGCGCCAGCAGCTTGGAAATGGCAGGGGGTCGGGAGCAGTACTTC,CASSLEMAGGREQYF
TRBV7-2,few,TRBD2,TRBJ2-2,TGTGCCAGCAGCTTAGCGGGGCTAGCGGACACCGGGGAGCTGTTTTTT,CASSLAGLADTGELFF
TRBV16,many,NA,TRBJ2-5,TGTGCCAGCAGCCAATCTCGCTATAGCGGAGAGACCCAGTACTTC,CASSQSRYSGETQYF
TRBV15,NA,NA,TRBJ1-4,TGTGCCACCAGCAGAGGCGGTTGGGACGGCCGGAGTGAACTGTTTTTT,CATSRGGWDGRSELFF
TRBV7-9,many,NA,TRBJ2-2,TGTGCCAGCAGCTTACGACTAGAGGGGGAGAGCGGGGAGCTGTTTTTT,CASSLRLEGESGELFF
TRBV5-1,NA,NA,TRBJ2-3,TGCGCCAGCAGCTTGTTCGGGCCCGCCACAGATACGCAGTATTTT,CASSLFGPATDTQYF
TRBV20-1,few,NA,TRBJ2-7,TGCAGTGCTAGTCAGTCGGGCCACTACGAGCAGTACTTC,CSASQSGHYEQYF
TRBV6-5,few,NA,TRBJ1-2,TGTGCCAGCAGTTACTCGCGGGCAGGGGATGGCTACACCTTC,CASSYSRAGDGYTF
TRBV12-3/TRBV12-4,NA,TRBD2,TRBJ2-1,TGTGCCAGCAGCCAGATCCTAGCGGGGGGGCAGGGGAATGAGCAGTTCTTC,CASSQILAGGQGNEQFF
TRBV29-1,NA,NA,TRBJ2-7,TGCAGCGTTGGCAGGGGATCAACCTACGAGCAGTACTTC,CSVGRGSTYEQYF
TRBV20-1,NA,NA,TRBJ2-7,TGCAGTGCTAGAGCCCAAGCTCGCTACGAGCAGTACTTC,CSARAQARYEQYF
TRBV5-1,many,TRBD2,TRBJ2-3,TGCGCCAGCACCCTAGCGGGGGGGCCGATAGATACGCAGTATTTT,CASTLAGGPIDTQYF
TRBV28,NA,NA,TRBJ2-3,TGTGCCAGCAGAGGGTACCCGTCCACAGATACGCAGTATTTT,CASRGYPSTDTQYF
TRBV6-1,many,NA,TRBJ1-3,TGTGCCAGCCGCCGGCGAGGGGCGTACTCTGGAAACACCATATATTTT,CASRRRGAYSGNTIYF
TRBV6-1,few,NA,TRBJ1-6,TGTGCCAGCAGTCGGGACACAAGGGATTCACCCCTCCACTTT,CASSRDTRDSPLHF
TRBV11-2,NA,TRBD2,TRBJ2-6,TGTGCCAGCAGCTTAGTCTCCACTAGCGGGCGCCTGGCCTGGGCCAACGTCCTGACTTTC,CASSLVSTSGRLAWANVLTF
TRBV2,NA,TRBD1,TRBJ2-3,TGTGCCAGCGGAGGACAGGGGAACACAGATACGCAGTATTTT,CASGGQGNTDTQYF
TRBV29-1,NA,TRBD1,TRBJ2-2,TGCAGCGTTAGTCCGACAGGGATCACCGGGGAGCTGTTTTTT,CSVSPTGITGELFF
TRBV2,NA,NA,TRBJ1-5,TGTGCCAGCAGTGAAAGGCTAGGGAATCAGCCCCAGCATTTT,CASSERLGNQPQHF
TRBV20-1,few,NA,TRBJ2-5,TGCAGTGCTAGAGACCCTCGTGGGGCCCAAGAGACCCAGTACTTC,CSARDPRGAQETQYF
TRBV25-1,NA,NA,TRBJ2-1,TGTGCCAGCAGTGCCTTAGCAGCTGAGCAGTTCTTC,CASSALAAEQFF